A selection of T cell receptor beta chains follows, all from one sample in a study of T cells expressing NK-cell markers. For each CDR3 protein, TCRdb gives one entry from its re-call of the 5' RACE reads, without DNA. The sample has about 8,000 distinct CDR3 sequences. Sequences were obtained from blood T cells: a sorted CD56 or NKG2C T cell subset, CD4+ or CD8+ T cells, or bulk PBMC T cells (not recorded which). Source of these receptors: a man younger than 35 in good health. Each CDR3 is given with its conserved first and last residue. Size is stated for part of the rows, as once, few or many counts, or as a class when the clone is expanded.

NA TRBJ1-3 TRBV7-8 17 CASSRFSQGPAGNTIYF
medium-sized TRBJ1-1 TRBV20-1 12 CSASHRGTEAFF
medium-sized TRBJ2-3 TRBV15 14 CATSRDKIADTQYF
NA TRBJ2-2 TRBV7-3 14 CASSLRAGPGELFF
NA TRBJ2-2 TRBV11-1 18 CASSSPLGLAGNTGELFF
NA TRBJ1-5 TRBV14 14 CASSFSRGNQPQHF
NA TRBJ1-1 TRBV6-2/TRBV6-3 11 CASTDGTPAFF
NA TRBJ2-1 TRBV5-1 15 CASRRTGVAPNEQFF
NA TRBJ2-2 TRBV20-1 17 CSAFGSGVPENTGELFF
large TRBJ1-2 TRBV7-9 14 CASSLLEAGYGYTF
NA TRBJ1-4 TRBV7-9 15 CASSPPGQGHEKLFF
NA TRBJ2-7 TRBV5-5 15 CASSPTSGVSYEQYF
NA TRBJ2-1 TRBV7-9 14 CASSTGTGDDEQFF
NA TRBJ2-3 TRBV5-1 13 CASSLVTGDTQYF
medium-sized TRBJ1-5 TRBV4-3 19 CASSQWWDRAIYSNQPQHF
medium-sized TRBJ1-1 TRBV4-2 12 CASSQDLGVAFF
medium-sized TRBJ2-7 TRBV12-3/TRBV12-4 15 CASSPGTLGTGEQYF
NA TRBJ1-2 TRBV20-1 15 CSASGGVTTVYGYTF
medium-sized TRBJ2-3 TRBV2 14 CASTGLPPGDTQYF
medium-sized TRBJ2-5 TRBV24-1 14 CATGESGGTETQYF
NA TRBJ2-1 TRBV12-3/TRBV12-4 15 CASSLVTPGGNEQFF
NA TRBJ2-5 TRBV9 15 CASSVGTSGSETQYF
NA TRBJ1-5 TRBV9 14 CASSPGQLNQPQHF
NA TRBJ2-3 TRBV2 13 CASRPDWEDTQYF
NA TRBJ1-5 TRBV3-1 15 CASSRGTGGNQPQHF
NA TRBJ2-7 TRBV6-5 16 CASSFGLNRVAYEQYF
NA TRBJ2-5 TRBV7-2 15 CASSRTSGSQETQYF
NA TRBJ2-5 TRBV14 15 CASSQDSPLQETQYF
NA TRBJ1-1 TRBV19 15 CASRNRGEGDTEAFF
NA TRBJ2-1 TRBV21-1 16 CASSELAGPPYNEQFF
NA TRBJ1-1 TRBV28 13 CASNSRHYTEAFF
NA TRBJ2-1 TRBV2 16 CASSPFGTSGSNEQFF
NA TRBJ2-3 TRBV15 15 CATSKSSGSTDTQYF
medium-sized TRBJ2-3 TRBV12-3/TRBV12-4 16 CASRPNRGPPTDTQYF
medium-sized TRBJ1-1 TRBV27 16 CASAEHKVPGGYEAFF
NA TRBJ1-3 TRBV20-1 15 CSASPGRSSGNTIYF
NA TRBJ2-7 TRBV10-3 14 CAISVAGGPGEQYF
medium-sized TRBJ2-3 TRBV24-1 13 CATSDAPTDTQYF
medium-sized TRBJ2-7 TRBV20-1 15 CSARNFRGWSYEQYF
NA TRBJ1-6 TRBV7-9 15 CASSLTRSPVGPLHF
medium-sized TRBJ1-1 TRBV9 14 CASSPGGVNTEAFF
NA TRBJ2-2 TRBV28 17 CASSSSWGPQNTGELFF
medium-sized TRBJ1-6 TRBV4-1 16 CASSQELDSKASPLHF
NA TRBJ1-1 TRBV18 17 CASSPPVQGAVNTEAFF
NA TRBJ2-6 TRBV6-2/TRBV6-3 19 CASSYSTWDGYSGANVLTF
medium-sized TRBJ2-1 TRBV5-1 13 CASSLWGNNEQFF
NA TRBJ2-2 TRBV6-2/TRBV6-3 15 CASRKPPMYTGELFF
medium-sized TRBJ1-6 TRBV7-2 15 CASSLKTGGNSPLHF
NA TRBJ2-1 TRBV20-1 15 CSAREGSGYLNEQFF
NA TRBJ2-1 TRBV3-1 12 CASSHYENEQFF
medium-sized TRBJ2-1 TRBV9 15 CASSVLADTYNEQFF
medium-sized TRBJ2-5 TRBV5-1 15 CASSLGQAVGETQYF
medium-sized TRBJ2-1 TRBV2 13 CASSERVYNEQFF
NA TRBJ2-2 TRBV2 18 CASSLTGLGVANTGELFF
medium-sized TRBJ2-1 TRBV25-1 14 CASSEGMSYNEQFF
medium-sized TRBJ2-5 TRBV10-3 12 CAISSGAETQYF
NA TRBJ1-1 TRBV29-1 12 CSVAGQGIRAFF